One TCR beta chain is described in this entry. This sample was included in a study of blood T cell repertoires in COVID-19. Looking at the study overall: COVID-19 samples from acute and convalescent phases originated in the United States, Italy and Spain. Sources were T cells, B-cell-depleted T cells, or PBMCs; the material itself was cDNA or gDNA.

Assay used: immunoSEQ multiplex PCR; TCRdb lists only in-frame clones, some missing. The sample consists of some 240,000 clones, approximately 83% of them appearing once. Enrollees, about 18 to 95 years old, lived in approximately 25 US areas. Cohorts were assigned according to the clinical history that participants reported. The V gene end was trimmed by 1 base and the J gene end by 4 bases; junction bases not matched to a gene: 4. The CDR3 length is 14 residues. CDR1 is MNHNS and CDR2 is SASEGT in the germline V gene. The TCR originated in a woman aged 40 to 49 with acute COVID-19. The rearrangement uses TRBV6-1 and TRBJ2-7, with 7 bases aligning to TRBD2. The sample comprised PBMCs or T cells enriched from blood (not recorded which). CDR3 in DNA: TGTGCCAGCAGTGAAGGGGGGGGATTGTACGAGCAGTACTTC. Translated, it gives CASSEGGGLYEQYF.